This T cell receptor (beta chain) derives from a study of blood T cells in healthy people across ages (dated by TCRdb to the mid-2010s). Describing the broader study: In model experiments, template switching captured about one uniquely barcoded TCR beta cDNA molecule for every two T cells. Donors were grouped into four age groups: young (average approximately 16 years), middle-aged (less than 40), aged (around 56) and long-lived (about 82). For two donors (one aged 18 to 29 and one aged 80 or older), the study analyzed two additional independent replicas of 1 million unique cDNA reads from the same blood draw. Donors of different ages were randomly distributed across sequencing lanes to avoid experimental bias. The study measured age-related changes in TCR beta repertoire diversity using deep sequencing normalized with unique cDNA molecular identifiers. Overall study outcomes, separate from this receptor: Conclusive comparison of naive and antigen-experienced compartments was prevented by the profiling of bulk unsorted PBMCs. Because donor CMV infection status was unknown, age-related changes in expanded clonotypes were potentially confounded. The long-lived group showed more naive CD4+ T cells, fewer expanded clones and increased TCR diversity than the aged group, suggesting age selection. As age increased, observed TCR beta diversity per million T cells dropped in a roughly linear way, and a significant reduction was already evident by age 40. Estimates of total diversity based on one million sequenced T cells were considered lower bounds and underestimates. There was a strong correlation between observed TCR beta diversity and the percentage of naive T cells measured by flow cytometry.

Library preparation used 5' RACE. Sequencing relied on an Illumina HiSeq 2500. A second PCR of roughly 7 to 11 cycles was performed with a sample-barcoded 5' primer and a J-beta primer mix. A unique molecular identifier was introduced onto each TCR beta cDNA molecule by a template-switch 5' adaptor carrying 12 random nucleotides. At least 3 million CDR3-containing paired-end reads were obtained from each sample. First-strand cDNA was synthesized from all RNA with the Mint cDNA synthesis kit, primed by a TRBC-specific oligonucleotide. Following uracil-DNA glycosylase treatment, all cDNA underwent a first 18-cycle PCR with the universal primers M1SS and BC2_uni_R. Per the source publication's procedure: Normalization of each sample was performed by random selection of 1 million high-quality reads, each carrying a distinct molecular identifier. Reads with shared molecular identifiers were discarded instead of being binned into consensus sequences. MiTCR, with a Q25 quality threshold and the strictest error-elimination algorithm, was used for CDR3 identification, clonotype clustering and error correction. A nonparametric unseen species model using Euler transformation provided a lower-bound estimate of total TCR beta diversity. TCRdb handled the public reads itself, with Q25 trimming in fastp and clone calling in MiXCR, and kept productive beta chains. Rows merge per CDR3 protein into single entries with the most common DNA and genes. TCRdb's processing, not the study's, gives the V and J calls here. The sample table contains around 1.7 million distinct CDR3 sequences; only one count was recorded for 28% of them. The ten most abundant clones make up 7.7% of the sample.

The germline V gene supplies CDR1 SGHTA and CDR2 FQGNSA. V is shortened by 7 bases, J by 13 bases, and the region joining them spans 10 bases. The CDR3, from cysteine to phenylalanine, totals 10 residues. The CDR3 DNA has 30 bases and is translated from base 1. The donors were 40 or so Caucasian individuals from Russia, aged roughly 6 to 90 years, who were systemically healthy. Around 10 milliliters of peripheral blood were collected from each donor into EDTA-treated Vacutainer tubes. PBMCs were isolated by Ficoll-Paque density-gradient centrifugation, with at least 6 million obtained per sample. Total RNA, at least 5 micrograms per sample, was extracted from PBMCs with Trizol reagent. For every donor, an aliquot of PBMCs went through flow cytometry to measure the percentages of naive CD45RAhigh/CD27high T cells. Concerning this clonotype itself: Which antigen it targets is not known. Per-nucleotide qualities are absent, and no much larger clonotype sits a single base away.

The sequence came from a woman aged 30 to 39 in good health. Recombination joined TRBV7-2 with TRBJ1-4; no D gene is confidently identified. Sequenced material: blood. The CDR3 amino acid sequence is: CASMGEGLFF. The DNA sequence is as follows: TGTGCCAGCATGGGTGAGGGACTGTTTTTT.